In this sample, the clone carrying this T cell receptor beta chain turned up many times. The record originates from a study of low-dose radiotherapy and immunotherapy resistance in tumors. Overall study: Per fraction, Cohort 1 was given 0.5 Gy every 2 weeks, for a total of 6.5 Gy.

The V segment lost 2 bases and the J segment 5 bases; nucleotides outside the gene matches: 1. The germline CDR1 and CDR2 sequences are MNHEY and SVGAGI. The CDR3 runs 14 residues. Alpha- and beta-chain coverage of first-strand cDNA came from TRAV- and TRBV-specific primers. TCRs were put through 20 to 25 PCR cycles of amplification with Phusion. A constant-region primer and the V-primer adapter served as the primer pair. With in vitro transcription, the isolated mRNA was amplified. TCRdb passed the reads through MiXCR, listing each CDR3 protein once. The table has more than 45,000 distinct CDR3 sequences, almost 25% seen once. The time point is: before trial treatment. Donors were administered nivolumab, ipilimumab, aspirin and low-dose cyclophosphamide, together with low-dose radiotherapy.

The chain links TRBV6-5 to TRBJ2-1; 9 bases line up with TRBD2. Material: PBMCs, obtained before treatment. The receptor was derived from a male donor with prostate cancer. CDR3 bases: TGTGCCAGCAGTTACGGCGGGGGGGACAATGAGCAGTTCTTC. This gives the protein CASSYGGGDNEQFF.